This T cell receptor beta chain came from a study of siplizumab effects on memory and regulatory T cells. Study-wide results and limits: Assignment to unstimulated subsets succeeded for only a minor fraction of the alloreactive clones. Siplizumab gave mappable alloreactive CD4+ clones an average Treg-derived fraction of approximately 69%, against roughly 27% in controls.

Trimming left V 4 bases short and J 2 bases short, with 15 bases between. CDR3 length equals 15 residues. The V gene's germline CDR1 is SGHAT and CDR2 FQNNGV. Profiling relied on immunoSEQ multiplex PCR, and the TCRdb table lists in-frame clones only, not all of them. The sample holds more than 60,000 clones, 90% to 95% seen once. About this clone itself: The antigen is undetermined.

This sequence originates from a human donor in good health. This chain links TRBV11-2 with TRBJ2-7; D not resolved. The sequenced sample was CD8+ T cells sorted from blood. The CDR3: CASSSFFLSTYEQYF. CDR3 DNA sequence: TGTGCCAGCAGCTCCTTTTTCCTTAGCACCTACGAGCAGTACTTC.